This note documents a single T cell receptor beta chain sequence. The sample holds many counts of this clonotype. What this receptor recognizes is not known. Base qualities are not provided; no much larger clone lies one nucleotide away. The label giving this sample's treatment or condition can be read as: allogeneic hematopoietic cell transplantation with graft depleted of TCRalphabeta T cells and CD19 B cells. Transplant recipients were children who received TCRalphabeta/CD19-depleted allogeneic hematopoietic cell grafts. Counted from cysteine to phenylalanine, this CDR3 has 13 amino acids. The CDR3 DNA has 39 bases and is translated from base 1. V has 6 bases trimmed and J has 3 bases trimmed; junction bases matching no gene number 4. The germline V gene supplies CDR1 MDHEN and CDR2 SYDVKM. Library creation used PCR. Sequenced on an Illumina HiSeq 2500. To normalize quantification of the TCRbeta repertoire, the TCR libraries were built with molecular barcoding that relied on unique molecular identifiers. The public reads were quality trimmed at Q25 with fastp and then assembled into clones with MiXCR by TCRdb, keeping productive beta chains. Identical CDR3 proteins give one entry, which carries the most common genes and DNA. This sample lists some 200,000 distinct CDR3 sequences; approximately 6% were detected once. Around 4.4% of the sample goes to the ten largest clones.

The entry originates in a study of T-cell reconstitution after alpha-beta-depleted transplantation in children (TCRdb year 2016). Broadly, across the study: Using TCR repertoire profiling, the study followed T-cell immune reconstitution in a quantitative way in children after TCRalphabeta/CD19-depleted allogeneic hematopoietic cell transplantation. The paper as a whole reports these results and caveats: Over the following months the frequencies of hyperexpanded clones went down, and after one year T-cell counts and TCRbeta diversity were mostly credited to newly produced T cells. The apparently early alphabetaT-cell count recovery about two months after transplant was reportedly dependent on only several hundred rapidly expanded clones derived from non-depleted graft cells. In some patients, the high TCRbeta diversity seen at day 60 was put down to recipient T cells and intrathymic progenitors that had survived conditioning.

Recombination joined TRBV28 with TRBJ2-7; 8 bases in the junction line up with TRBD1. The receptor's source is a girl under three years old with combined immunodeficiency, due to receive a stem cell transplant. Here the sequenced sample was PBMCs, taken before TCRalphabeta/CD19-depleted stem cell transplant. The CDR3 corresponds to CASSSGTGYEQYF. The sequenced DNA: TGTGCCAGCAGCTCCGGGACAGGCTACGAGCAGTACTTC. The full variable domain, completed from the reference TRBV28 and TRBJ2-7 proteins outside the CDR3, reads DVKVTQSSRYLVKRTGEKVFLECVQDMDHENMFWYRQDPGLGLRLIYFSYDVKMKEKGDIPEGYSVSREKKERFSLILESASTNQTSMYLCASSSGTGYEQYFGPGTRLTVT.